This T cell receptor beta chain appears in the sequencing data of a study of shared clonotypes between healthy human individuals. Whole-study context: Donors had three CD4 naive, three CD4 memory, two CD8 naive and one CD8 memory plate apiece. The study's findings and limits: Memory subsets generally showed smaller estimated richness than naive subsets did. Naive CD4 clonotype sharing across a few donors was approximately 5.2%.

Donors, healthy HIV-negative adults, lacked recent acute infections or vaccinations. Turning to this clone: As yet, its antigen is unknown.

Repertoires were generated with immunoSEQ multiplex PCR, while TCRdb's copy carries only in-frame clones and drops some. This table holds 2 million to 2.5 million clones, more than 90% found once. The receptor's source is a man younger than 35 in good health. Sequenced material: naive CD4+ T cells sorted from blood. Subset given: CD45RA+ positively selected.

CDR3 DNA sequence: TGTGCCAGCAAAGCACGGGGGACTTCCGACGAGCAGTACTTC. It is translated as CASKARGTSDEQYF. The rearrangement uses TRBV27 and TRBJ2-7, with TRBD2 as a possible D gene (6 bases). The CDR3 extends over 14 amino acids. Germline V CDR1 and CDR2: MNHEY, SMNVEV (reference sequence). The V gene lost 7 bases and the J gene lost 5 bases, with 18 bases spanning the gap.